These T cell receptor beta chains were read from a single sample in a study of T cells in localized non-small cell lung cancer. The data were produced by immunoSEQ multiplex PCR, yet TCRdb's version contains in-frame clones alone and is incomplete. The profile covers tens of thousands of clones, with around 73% appearing a single time and approximately 31% taken by the ten largest. Here the sequenced sample was peripheral blood, taken before any cancer treatment. Every receptor here comes from a male donor older than 55 with stage II squamous cell lung carcinoma. Each CDR3 is given without its conserved first and last residue.

J,V,CDR3
TRBJ1-1,TRBV11-2,ASSFDRMNTEAF
TRBJ1-2,TRBV30,AWSPGPPNYGYT
TRBJ1-2,TRBV19,ASRRTGQGALYT
TRBJ2-7,TRBV7-9,ASSPPGLAGDEQY
TRBJ2-1,TRBV7-6,ASSLGSGVYNEQF
TRBJ1-1,TRBV7-9,ASSPSFRRGMNTEAF
TRBJ2-5,TRBV11-2,ASSFFRIAEEETQY
TRBJ2-3,TRBV15,ATSGGRGAHTDTQY
TRBJ1-5,TRBV7-2,ASSPREGTPQPQH
TRBJ2-6,TRBV7-8,ASNLRGSGANVLT
TRBJ2-3,TRBV28,ASSLLGQRGGGTDTQY
TRBJ2-5,TRBV2,ASSEAGDQETQY
TRBJ1-5,TRBV6-7,ASSGTLGNQPQH
TRBJ1-2,TRBV4-1,ASSQDGTGDDGYT
TRBJ2-7,TRBV27,ASSLFGADYEQY
TRBJ1-1,TRBV10-3,AISRQGADTEAF
TRBJ2-7,TRBV14,ASSQISGTRVYGEQY
TRBJ1-1,TRBV20-1,SARDPVSYF
TRBJ1-2,TRBV19,ASIDPGGTNYGYT
TRBJ2-1,TRBV6-6,ASRTTNEQF
TRBJ1-2,TRBV5-1,ASSLGTGGASNGYT
TRBJ1-3,TRBV7-9,ASSLIGSGNTIY
TRBJ1-5,TRBV7-8,ASSLGGQGNQPQH
TRBJ2-2,TRBV5-5,ASLRTGNTGELF
TRBJ2-7,TRBV7-9,ASSLSYEQY
TRBJ2-1,TRBV6-1,ASSESGGPRGEQF
TRBJ2-7,TRBV2,ASSETNRGPRAEQY
TRBJ2-1,TRBV6-1,ASSENRGALSYNEQF
TRBJ1-5,TRBV30,AWSVRSGSQPQH
TRBJ2-7,TRBV10-3,AISDVGGPYEQY
TRBJ2-2,TRBV7-2,ASSLVGTGPNTGELF
TRBJ1-1,TRBV5-5,ASSYGPRGSEAF
TRBJ2-1,TRBV5-1,ASSLAGGTTFYNEQF
TRBJ1-1,TRBV30,AWNSSGDKAF
TRBJ1-2,TRBV2,ASSDRRGNYGYT
TRBJ2-7,TRBV5-4,ASSLTGYEQY
TRBJ2-1,TRBV10-3,AISGQGSGMGYNEQF
TRBJ1-5,TRBV5-8,ASRRDTYSNQPQH
TRBJ1-6,TRBV4-1,ASSQGQSDNSPLH
TRBJ1-1,TRBV29-1,SVSENTEAF
TRBJ1-5,TRBV11-2,ASSFGGGNNQPQH
TRBJ2-2,TRBV2,ASRERGGTGELF
TRBJ2-5,TRBV5-6,ASSLFRGRGETQY